The clone carrying this T cell receptor (beta chain) was detected ten times or more. Its cognate antigen is unknown. TCRdb re-called the RT-PCR reads through MiXCR, storing one row per CDR3 protein. Of about half a million distinct CDR3 sequences in the sample, 6% to 9% were seen once. The sample comes from a study of response to subunit inactivated influenza vaccine. Notes on the study in general: Each seasonal flu vaccination may recruit only limited new T cells, authors suggested.

Sequenced material: PBMCs from blood, taken less than 25 months after vaccination. The source of this sequence is a man between 50 and 75 years old who received an inactivated influenza vaccine.

CDR3 amino acids: CSARETLITDTQYF. The CDR3 DNA sequence: TGCAGTGCTAGGGAGACTCTGATCACAGATACGCAGTATTTT. This chain uses TRBV20-1 with TRBJ2-3; no clear D. The CDR3 extends over 14 amino acids. CDR1 is DFQATT, CDR2 SNEGSKA, per germline (reference sequence). Trimming took 3 bases from V and 2 from J, leaving 12 bases between them.